This is a list of T cell receptor beta chains from one sample in a study of cytomegalovirus exposure and HLA in healthy donors. Sequenced by immunoSEQ multiplex PCR; TCRdb stores in-frame clones only, minus some. Of roughly 160,000 clones listed, 65% to 85% are singletons. Sequencing was carried out using PBMCs. The receptors shown here come from a male donor in good health and CMV-seronegative. CDR3s include the opening cysteine and the closing phenylalanine or tryptophan. A D gene is named only where the DNA matches it firmly. Clone size is shown for a subset of rows, as once, few, many or a class of expanded clone.

>.|TRBJ1-1|.|TRBV29-1
TGCAGCGGACTGCAGGGGCCTATTGACACTGAAGCTTTCTTT
CSGLQGPIDTEAFF
>.|TRBJ1-4|few|TRBV4-1
TGCGCCAGCAGCCAAGATCCAAGGAAACTATATTTT
CASSQDPRKLYF
>TRBD2|TRBJ2-7|.|TRBV11-2
TGTGCCAGCAGTTCCCCGCCTAGCGGGTGGCCCTACGAGCAGTACTTC
CASSSPPSGWPYEQYF
>TRBD2|TRBJ2-1|.|TRBV28
TGTGCCAGCATCCCAGTCGGGGGAGGGCTTTACAATGAGCAGTTCTTC
CASIPVGGGLYNEQFF
>.|TRBJ1-2|once|TRBV28
TGTGCCAGCAGTTTAACAGGAAACTATGGCTACACCTTC
CASSLTGNYGYTF
>.|TRBJ1-1|.|TRBV18
TGTGCCAGCTCACCCTTACAGGATATGAACACTGAAGCTTTCTTT
CASSPLQDMNTEAFF
>.|TRBJ2-3|once|TRBV4-1
TGCGCCAGCAGCCAAGATCTAGGGGGGGCCCAAGCTAGCACAGATACGCAGTATTTT
CASSQDLGGAQASTDTQYF
>TRBD1|TRBJ1-2|.|TRBV7-9
TGTGCCAGCAGCTTGGGGACAGGGGAGCTGGACGGCTACACCTTC
CASSLGTGELDGYTF
>.|TRBJ1-2|few|TRBV4-1
TGCGCCAGCAGCCAAGATGCGTCGCCTCGGGGGGTTGGCTACACCTTC
CASSQDASPRGVGYTF
>TRBD1|TRBJ1-2|.|TRBV28
TGTGCCAGCAACCTGGGACAGGGGGCGTCTGGCTACACCTTC
CASNLGQGASGYTF
>TRBD2|TRBJ2-7|.|TRBV30
TGTGCCTGGAGAAGGGGGGCACTCCTAGCGGGGCAATCCTACGAGCAGTACTTC
CAWRRGALLAGQSYEQYF
>.|TRBJ2-7|.|TRBV7-9
TGTGCCAGCAGCCCCCCGGGAGACACGGACGAGCAGTACTTC
CASSPPGDTDEQYF
>TRBD1|TRBJ2-7|.|TRBV28
TGTGCCACCAGACAGGGGTGGCCCTACGAGCAGTACTTC
CATRQGWPYEQYF
>.|TRBJ2-7|.|TRBV6-1
TGTGCCACGAGAAGTGTATCCTACGAGCAGTACTTC
CATRSVSYEQYF
>.|TRBJ2-6|.|TRBV7-3
TGTGCCAGCAGCCGAAGCGGGTCCTCTGGGGCCAACGTCCTGACTTTC
CASSRSGSSGANVLTF
>TRBD2|TRBJ2-3|.|TRBV9
TGTGCCAGTAGCGGGAGCCCGACTAGCACAGATACGCAGTATTTT
CASSGSPTSTDTQYF
>TRBD2|TRBJ2-2|.|TRBV28
TGTGCCAGCCTAGCGGGGGGGATCGGGGAGCTGTTTTTT
CASLAGGIGELFF
>.|TRBJ1-1|.|TRBV2
TGTGCCAGCAGTGAAGGACGGGGGGCTAAAGCTTTCTTT
CASSEGRGAKAFF
>TRBD2|TRBJ2-5|.|TRBV27
TGTGCCAGCAGACCGGTACTAGCGAGTAGGGAGACCCAGTACTTC
CASRPVLASRETQYF
>TRBD1|TRBJ2-5|.|TRBV2
TGTGCCAGCAGTATGGACAGGCACCAAGAGACCCAGTACTTC
CASSMDRHQETQYF
>TRBD2|TRBJ2-7|.|TRBV7-2
TGTGCCAGCAGCCCGGGACTAGCGGGAGAAGGGGTGCCCTACGAGCAGTACTTC
CASSPGLAGEGVPYEQYF
>.|TRBJ1-2|.|TRBV28
TGTGCCAGCAGATCCCCGGGGTTCGGCTACACCTTC
CASRSPGFGYTF
>TRBD2|TRBJ2-5|once|TRBV5-6
TGTGCCAGCAGCTTGGCCGGGGTAGCGGGGTACGAGACCCAGTACTTC
CASSLAGVAGYETQYF
>TRBD2|TRBJ2-1|.|TRBV7-9
TGTGCCAGCAGCTTAGGGGCGGGGGGGCCCCACAATGAGCAGTTCTTC
CASSLGAGGPHNEQFF
>TRBD1|TRBJ2-7|.|TRBV28
TGTGCCAGCAGACGCCACAGGGACAGCCACGAGCAGTACTTC
CASRRHRDSHEQYF
>TRBD2|TRBJ2-3|.|TRBV6-5
TGTGCCAGCACCGTAAGCGGGGGTAGCACAGATACGCAGTATTTT
CASTVSGGSTDTQYF
>.|TRBJ2-3|.|TRBV5-1
TGCGCCAGCAGCTTGGCCCTTGCGGCCACAGATACGCAGTATTTT
CASSLALAATDTQYF
>TRBD2|TRBJ2-5|.|TRBV28
TGTGCCAGCAGTTTAGTTAGGACTAGCGGGGGCAAGACCCAGTACTTC
CASSLVRTSGGKTQYF
>TRBD2|TRBJ2-3|.|TRBV28
TGTGCCAGCAGTCTCCTAAACCCCACTGGACTAGCGGCTAGCACAGATACGCAGTATTTT
CASSLLNPTGLAASTDTQYF
>TRBD1|TRBJ2-5|.|TRBV5-1
TGCGCCAGCAGCACGGACAGGGGCGGAGAGACCCAGTACTTC
CASSTDRGGETQYF
>TRBD1|TRBJ2-1|.|TRBV7-9
TGTGCCAGCAGCGGGTTCGGGACAGGGGAGAGGGAGCAGTTCTTC
CASSGFGTGEREQFF
>TRBD2|TRBJ2-7|.|TRBV7-9
TGTTCCAGCAGCTTAGGGGGGACTAGGCTGGACTACGAGCAGTACTTC
CSSSLGGTRLDYEQYF
>TRBD1|TRBJ1-5|.|TRBV7-9
TGTGCCAGCAGCTTAGGACAGGGTCACAATCAGCCCCAGCATTTT
CASSLGQGHNQPQHF
>TRBD1|TRBJ2-5|.|TRBV7-9
TGTGCCAGCAGCAGCCGGGACAGGGCCTACCAAGAGACCCAGTACTTC
CASSSRDRAYQETQYF
>TRBD2|TRBJ2-7|.|TRBV5-4
TGTGCCAGCAGCTTGGGCGGGGGATCCTACGAGCAGTACTTC
CASSLGGGSYEQYF
>TRBD2|TRBJ2-3|.|TRBV13
TGTGCCAGCAGCACCCGACTAGCGGAACACACAGATACGCAGTATTTT
CASSTRLAEHTDTQYF
>.|TRBJ2-7|.|TRBV18
TGTGCCAGCTCACGTTCCTACGAGCAGTACTTC
CASSRSYEQYF
>TRBD2|TRBJ2-5|.|TRBV15
TGTGCCACCAGCAGAAAAGGGGCTAGCGGACAAGAGACCCAGTACTTC
CATSRKGASGQETQYF
>TRBD1|TRBJ1-5|.|TRBV28
TGTGCCAGAAGGTACACAGGGGGTCGGCAGCCCCAGCATTTT
CARRYTGGRQPQHF
>.|TRBJ1-5|.|TRBV9
TGTGCCAGCAGCCTGACAGATAGCAATCAGCCCCAGCATTTT
CASSLTDSNQPQHF
>TRBD2|TRBJ2-1|.|TRBV30
TGTGCCTGGAGTGTACCGGCTAGCGGGGGGAACAATGAGCAGTTCTTC
CAWSVPASGGNNEQFF